These T cell receptor beta chains were read from a single sample in a study of blood T cell repertoires in COVID-19. Profiled with immunoSEQ multiplex PCR; TCRdb holds only in-frame clones, not every one. This sample has roughly 700,000 clones, with 70% to 90% found just once. Sequenced material: peripheral blood. All receptors derive from a woman aged 18-29 years with acute or convalescent COVID-19. CDR3s include the opening cysteine and the closing phenylalanine or tryptophan. The D gene is left open where the match is weak. Not every row has a clone size; where given, it reads once, few, many or a size class.

>NA|TRBV6-1|NA|15|TRBJ1-2
TGTGCCAGCAGTGAATTTACAGGCACTAACTATGGCTACACCTTC
CASSEFTGTNYGYTF
>NA|TRBV5-1|NA|15|TRBJ1-4
TGCGCCAGCAGCTTGTCGGGGGGTACGGGTGAAAAACTGTTTTTT
CASSLSGGTGEKLFF
>TRBD2|TRBV3-1/TRBV3-2|NA|16|TRBJ2-2
TGTGCCAGCAGCCTACCTAGCGGGGGGAACACCGGGGAGCTGTTTTTT
CASSLPSGGNTGELFF
>NA|TRBV10-3|once|12|TRBJ1-3
TGTGCCATCCGAGACATGCTTAACACCATATATTTT
CAIRDMLNTIYF
>NA|TRBV27|once|13|TRBJ2-1
TGTGCCAGCAGTTTAATCCCGGGGTATGGCGCGTTCTTC
CASSLIPGYGAFF
>TRBD2|TRBV5-1|once|15|TRBJ2-7
TGCGCCAGCAGCCCCGGGACTAGCGGGGGCTACGAGCAGTACTTC
CASSPGTSGGYEQYF
>TRBD1|TRBV5-4|NA|15|TRBJ2-7
TGTGCCAGCAGCTTGGCGGGGACAGGGTCTAGCGAGCAGTACTTC
CASSLAGTGSSEQYF
>TRBD2|TRBV4-3|NA|17|TRBJ2-3
TGCGCCAGCAGCCAAGAGCTAGCGGGGGGGCCGACAGATACGCAGTATTTT
CASSQELAGGPTDTQYF
>NA|TRBV19|NA|15|TRBJ2-7
TGTGCCAGTCGAACAGCGGAAGGACCATACTACGAGCAGTACTTC
CASRTAEGPYYEQYF
>NA|TRBV19|NA|15|TRBJ1-1
TGTGCCAGTATCCTGGGACAAACAAAGAACACTGAAGCTTTCTTT
CASILGQTKNTEAFF
>TRBD1|TRBV5-8|few|12|TRBJ1-2
TGTGCCACCACAGGGGAAGGGGCTGGCTACACCTTC
CATTGEGAGYTF
>NA|TRBV7-8|NA|16|TRBJ1-2
TGTGCCAGCACCCCGGGGGCGGGGGGGGAGTTTTATGGCTACACCTTC
CASTPGAGGEFYGYTF
>TRBD1|TRBV5-1|NA|15|TRBJ1-1
TGCGCCAGCAGCGGGGGGACAGGAACGGGCACTGAAGCTTTCTTT
CASSGGTGTGTEAFF
>NA|TRBV30|NA|13|TRBJ2-2
TGTGCCTGGAGTGCGAGTCGGGCCGGGGAGCTGTTTTTT
CAWSASRAGELFF
>TRBD2|TRBV20-1|NA|15|TRBJ2-3
TGCAGTGCTAGTCCGGCGGGGGGGACCAGAGATACGCAGTATTTT
CSASPAGGTRDTQYF
>TRBD1|TRBV6-5|NA|16|TRBJ2-1
TGTGCCAGCAGTTACGGCCCGGGACAGGGTTACAATGAGCAGTTCTTC
CASSYGPGQGYNEQFF
>NA|TRBV19|NA|13|TRBJ1-2
TGTGCCTCCCGGTTTGCGGCAGCCAATGGCTACACCTTC
CASRFAAANGYTF
>TRBD1|TRBV19|NA|15|TRBJ2-1
TGTGCCAGTACCGAGAACAGGGGGCTCTTAGATGAGCAGTTCTTC
CASTENRGLLDEQFF
>TRBD2|TRBV5-1|NA|14|TRBJ2-7
TGCGCCAGCAGCTTAAGCGGGGGGGCCTACGAGCAGTACTTC
CASSLSGGAYEQYF
>TRBD1|TRBV2|NA|15|TRBJ1-5
TGTGCCAGCAGTTCGACCGGGACAGGGGATCAGCCCCAGCATTTT
CASSSTGTGDQPQHF
>NA|TRBV28|NA|16|TRBJ1-5
TGTGCCAGCAAGCGGGACGGTGTGGCCAGCAATCAGCCCCAGCATTTT
CASKRDGVASNQPQHF
>TRBD1|TRBV5-1|NA|14|TRBJ1-2
TGCGCCAGCAGCGAGCCGGGACAGGAGTATGGCTACACCTTC
CASSEPGQEYGYTF
>TRBD1|TRBV19|NA|16|TRBJ2-7
TGTGCCAGTAGTGGGGTACAGGGGTCCCTCTCCTACGAGCAGTACTTC
CASSGVQGSLSYEQYF
>TRBD2|TRBV11-2|NA|15|TRBJ2-5
TGTGCCAGCACCCGGCGGGGGGGCGCCTGGGAGACCCAGTACTTC
CASTRRGGAWETQYF
>NA|TRBV12-3/TRBV12-4|NA|12|TRBJ1-2
TGTGCCAGCAGCAACTATAACTATGGCTACACCTTC
CASSNYNYGYTF
>NA|TRBV27|NA|13|TRBJ1-1
TGTGCCACCGGGTCCCTAGAGGACACTGAAGCTTTCTTT
CATGSLEDTEAFF
>NA|TRBV4-3|NA|15|TRBJ2-7
TGCGCCAGCAGCCAAGAGCTTGGAGAATCCCACGAGCAGTACTTC
CASSQELGESHEQYF
>TRBD1|TRBV5-1|NA|15|TRBJ1-2
TGCGCCAGCAGCGTAGGGACAGGGGCTAACTATGGCTACACCTTC
CASSVGTGANYGYTF
>NA|TRBV6-5|NA|13|TRBJ1-2
TGTGCCAGCAAATGGCAGGGAAACTATGGCTACACCTTC
CASKWQGNYGYTF